The 31 T cell receptor beta chains given below trace back to one sample, sequenced in a study of blood T cells in healthy people across ages. With a J-beta primer mix and a sample-barcoded 5' primer, a second PCR ran about 7 to 12 cycles. In TCRdb, the 5' RACE reads were re-called with MiXCR into one record per CDR3 protein. The table has 800,000 or so distinct CDR3 sequences, about 42% seen once. Sequencing used blood. Every receptor here comes from an elderly man in good health.

The chain has TRBV11-2 and TRBJ2-3; 8 bases match TRBD1. J was trimmed by 5 bases and V by 2 bases; bases with no gene match: 18. The CDR3 has 19 residues. The germline gives CDR1 SGHAT, CDR2 FQNNGV. CDR3 bases: TGTGCCAGCAGCTTATGGTACAGGGGGTCGGTGGGAGAAAGAGATACGCAGTATTTT. It translates to CASSLWYRGSVGERDTQYF. The full variable domain, with the rest looked up from reference TRBV11-2 and TRBJ2-3, is EAGVAQSPRYKIIEKRQSVAFWCNPISGHATLYWYQQILGQGPKLLIQFQNNGVVDDSQLPKDRFSAERLKGVDSTLKIQPAKLEDSAVYLCASSLWYRGSVGERDTQYFGPGTRLTVL.

CDR3 sequence reads: CASSLGAASYEQYF. The CDR3 DNA reads as TGTGCCAGCAGCTTAGGGGCGGCCTCCTACGAGCAGTACTTC. The V gene is TRBV7-2, the J gene TRBJ2-7; no clear D gene. The CDR3 has 14 amino acids. V gave up 1 base and J gave up 0 bases, with 7 bases separating them. The germline CDR1 and CDR2 sequences are SGHTA and FQGNSA.

This clonotype was counted a few times. This chain joins TRBV6-1 and TRBJ2-7; 7 bases map to TRBD2. The germline CDR1 and CDR2 sequences are MNHNS and SASEGT. Trimming took 3 bases from V and 0 from J; bases not matched to a gene: 8. CDR3 size: 16 residues. The CDR3 bases are TGTGCCAGCAGTGATAGTATACTAGCGAACTCCTACGAGCAGTACTTC. It specifies CASSDSILANSYEQYF.

As concerns this clonotype: A clone one base away is much larger, so this may be a read error. The rearrangement links TRBV3-1 to TRBJ2-1, with TRBD2 matching over 15 bases. The germline V gene encodes CDR1 LGHDT and CDR2 YNNKEL (reference sequence). CDR3 length: 16 amino acids. The CDR3 bases are TGTGCCAGCAGCCATCCGGGACTAGCGGGGGGTAATGGGCAGTTCTTC. Translated, it gives CASSHPGLAGGNGQFF.

As concerns this clonotype: A single base separates this from a much larger clone, so it may be a read error. V usage is TRBV3-1 and J usage is TRBJ2-3; the match to TRBD1 covers 8 bases. CDR3 size: 15 residues. Germline CDR1 reads LGHDT; CDR2 reads YNNKEL (reference sequence). This CDR3 reads CASSQDPGGTNTQYF. The CDR3 nucleotides read TGTGCCAGCAGCCAAGACCCAGGGGGCACAAATACGCAGTATTTT.

The chain's CDR3 is CAIGTDRGPNEQYF. The CDR3 DNA sequence: TGTGCCATCGGAACGGACAGGGGGCCCAACGAGCAGTACTTC. The rearrangement uses TRBV10-3 and TRBJ2-5, with 11 bases fitting TRBD1. The better agreement between TRBJ2-7 and the DNA end casts doubt on the J call. The CDR3 length is 14 residues. Germline-derived CDR1 and CDR2 are ENHRY and SYGVKD.

V and J are TRBV12-3 or TRBV12-4 and TRBJ2-7; D gene unclear. Trimming removed 3 bases at V and 0 bases at J, with 12 bases between. This CDR3 region has 15 residues. Here the CDR3 DNA reads TGTGCCAGCAGTTTGAACACTGCATTCTCCTACGAGCAGTACTTC. The encoded protein is CASSLNTAFSYEQYF.

Regarding this clonotype: Its ends do not fully match the called genes, so a read error is possible. The V gene is TRBV7-9, the J gene TRBJ2-1; no reliable D call. Germline values: CDR1 SEHNR, CDR2 FQNEAQ (reference sequence). This CDR3 has 11 residues. In DNA form, the CDR3 reads TGCGCCAGCAGCTCAACAGCAGAGCAGTTCTTC. Translation: CASSSTAEQFF.

The rearrangement uses TRBV10-3 and TRBJ2-3; D unclear. The ends were cut back, 4 bases at V and 0 bases at J, with 8 bases in the middle. Germline V gene data show CDR1 as ENHRY and CDR2 as SYGVKD. The length of the CDR3 is 14 residues. This chain's CDR3 is CAISVTSSTDTQYF. CDR3 nucleotides: TGTGCCATCAGTGTGACCTCTAGCACAGATACGCAGTATTTT.

CDR3 nucleotide sequence: TGCGCCAGCAGCCGAGATGTAGCGGAGGAAGAGACCCAGTACTTC. Amino acids: CASSRDVAEEETQYF. The chain links TRBV5-1 to TRBJ2-5; D is possibly TRBD2 (6 bases). Germline assignment: CDR1 SGHRS and CDR2 YFSETQ. V was pared by 4 bases and J by 3 bases, with 16 bases between. The CDR3 runs to 15 residues.

The chain combines TRBV7-2 with TRBJ1-2; D is unresolved. The germline gives CDR1 SGHTA, CDR2 FQGNSA. There are 15 residues in the CDR3. Deletions cut 5 bases from V and 3 bases from J, with 16 bases between. This CDR3 reads CASSPETRPYYGYTF. The CDR3 coding sequence is TGTGCCAGCAGCCCAGAGACGCGACCCTACTATGGCTACACCTTC.

In regard to this clonotype: A read error may account for a junction end that differs from germline. The genes are TRBV24-1 and TRBJ1-4; D might be TRBD1 (5 bases). The length of the CDR3 is 15 residues. The germline gives CDR1 KGHDR, CDR2 SFDVKD. DNA of the CDR3: TGTGCCGCCAGTGATTCCGGGACCCAGAATGAAAAACTGTTTTTT. It specifies CAASDSGTQNEKLFF.

This clonotype has just a few counts. This sequence joins TRBV29-1 and TRBJ2-4; D is unclear. The assigned J gene may be wrong: the sequence end matches TRBJ2-7 better. Germline V gene data show CDR1 as SQVTM and CDR2 as ANQGSEA. This CDR3 has 12 residues. CDR3 nucleotide sequence: TGCAGCGTTCAGGACGGGCCCTACGAGCAGTACTTC. It encodes CSVQDGPYEQYF.

This clonotype has just a few counts. The rearrangement uses TRBV6-5 and TRBJ2-1; 11 nucleotides align to TRBD2. The germline V gene encodes CDR1 MNHEY and CDR2 SVGAGI. This CDR3 is built from 15 residues. Trimming took 5 bases from V and 2 from J; bases not matched to a gene: 2. In DNA, the CDR3 is TGTGCCAGCAGTCGACTAGCGGGGACCTACAATGAGCAGTTCTTC. It is translated as CASSRLAGTYNEQFF.

V gene TRBV20-1 combines with J gene TRBJ2-1, with 12 bases lining up with TRBD2. J was trimmed by 3 bases and V by 6 bases; bases with no gene match: 12. CDR3 size: 17 residues. The germline V gene encodes CDR1 DFQATT and CDR2 SNEGSKA (reference sequence). DNA of the CDR3: TGCAGTGCCCGGAGTGGGGCTAGCGGGAGGGGCTACAATGAGCAGTTCTTC. Protein sequence: CSARSGASGRGYNEQFF.

This clonotype occurred a few times. The chain couples TRBV11-1 to TRBJ2-6; tentatively, D is TRBD1 (6 bases). This CDR3 has 17 residues. V gave up 5 bases and J gave up 4 bases, with 18 bases separating them. Germline assignment: CDR1 SGHAT and CDR2 FQDESV (reference sequence). The DNA for the CDR3 is TGTGCCAGCAGCCTTAACAGGGCTGGAGCGGGGGCCAACGTCCTGACTTTC. It codes for CASSLNRAGAGANVLTF.

The rearrangement joins TRBV7-2 to TRBJ2-3; unclear D gene. The CDR3 extends over 13 amino acids. Germline CDR1 SGHTA, CDR2 FQGNSA. The ends were cut back, 2 bases at V and 6 bases at J, with 9 bases in the middle. The CDR3 DNA reads TGTGCCAGCAGCTTACTTCTCTTGGATACGCAGTATTTT. This encodes CASSLLLLDTQYF.

The chain uses TRBV11-1 and TRBJ2-5; 10 bases line up with TRBD2. Per the germline V gene, CDR1 is SGHAT and CDR2 is FQDESV (reference sequence). The CDR3 sequence is 16 residues long. V was pared by 5 bases and J by 2 bases, with 8 bases of the junction left unmatched. The CDR3 DNA reads as TGTGCCAGCAGCGACCCCTCTAGCGGGAGACAAGAGACCCAGTACTTC. It is translated as CASSDPSSGRQETQYF.

J is TRBJ2-7 and V is TRBV18; the match to TRBD1 covers 10 bases. The ends lost 4 bases at V and 0 bases at J; junction bases unmatched: 3. From germline, CDR1 is KGHSH and CDR2 LQKENI. This CDR3 contains 15 residues. This CDR3 reads CASSRTGGSSYEQYF. The CDR3 DNA sequence: TGTGCCAGCTCACGGACAGGGGGAAGCTCCTACGAGCAGTACTTC.

The chain carries TRBV29-1 and TRBJ1-4; D gene uncertain. The CDR3 sequence is 11 residues long. Per germline, CDR1 SQVTM and CDR2 ANQGSEA. V was trimmed by 5 bases and J by 8 bases, leaving 9 bases between them. This chain's CDR3 is CSVLRVEKLFF. The CDR3 DNA reads TGCAGCGTTCTGAGGGTCGAAAAACTGTTTTTT.

V is TRBV5-1 and J is TRBJ1-5; possible D gene TRBD1, 6 bases. The germline CDR1 and CDR2 sequences are SGHRS and YFSETQ. V lost 3 bases and J lost 5, with 12 bases in between. The CDR3 sequence is 14 residues long. The CDR3 sequence: CASSSGGRDQPQHF. DNA for the CDR3: TGCGCCAGCAGCTCGGGGGGCAGGGATCAGCCCCAGCATTTT.

The J gene is TRBJ1-4, the V gene TRBV27, with 9 bases aligning to TRBD1. The CDR3 has 16 amino acids. The germline V gene encodes CDR1 MNHEY and CDR2 SMNVEV (reference sequence). Trimming took 7 bases from V and 6 from J; bases not matched to a gene: 12. CDR3 sequence: CASNRQGVAFDEKLFF. The DNA of the CDR3 is TGTGCCAGCAATCGACAGGGGGTAGCCTTCGATGAAAAACTGTTTTTT.

The V gene is TRBV6-5, the J gene TRBJ1-6; D gene ambiguous. The germline V gene encodes CDR1 MNHEY and CDR2 SVGAGI. Trimming removed 5 bases from V and 5 bases from J, with 16 bases in between. CDR3 length: 16 residues. CDR3 amino acids: CASSPRRVVDNSPLHF. DNA for the CDR3: TGTGCCAGCAGTCCCCGGAGAGTGGTGGATAATTCACCCCTCCACTTT.

This clonotype was picked up many times. The chain combines TRBV7-2 with TRBJ2-1; the match to TRBD2 covers 11 bases. Losses at the gene ends were 1 base for V and 6 bases for J; bases not matched to a gene: 11. CDR3 length: 18 amino acids. Germline lookup yields CDR1 SGHTA and CDR2 FQGNSA. CDR3 in amino acids: CASSLVLAGDRGANEQFF. CDR3 bases: TGTGCCAGCAGCTTAGTACTAGCGGGAGATCGGGGGGCCAATGAGCAGTTCTTC.

In its sample, this clonotype was seen a few times. This chain links TRBV12-3 or TRBV12-4 with TRBJ2-7; D tentatively reads TRBD1 or TRBD2 (5 bases each). This CDR3 is 14 amino acids long. Trimming stripped 5 bases from V and 5 bases from J, with 16 bases between. In DNA, the CDR3 is TGTGCCAGCAGTCTGGGGACCTATAACGACGAGCAGTACTTC. Its translation is CASSLGTYNDEQYF.

This chain links TRBV2 with TRBJ2-3; unclear D gene. The CDR3 contains 12 residues. The germline V and J ends were trimmed by 10 bases and 8 bases, with 16 bases remaining between them. Germline CDR1 is SNHLY and CDR2 is FYNNEI. The CDR3 region is CATLSATGTQYF. The CDR3 DNA reads TGTGCCACCTTGTCGGCCACGGGTACGCAGTATTTT.

This chain uses TRBV5-1 with TRBJ2-7, with D maybe TRBD1 (5 bases). The J call may be mistaken, given a closer DNA end match to TRBJ2-5. CDR3 length: 16 residues. Looked up from germline, CDR1 is SGHRS and CDR2 is YFSETQ. The CDR3: CASSLEQGIQQETQYF. CDR3 bases: TGCGCCAGCAGCTTAGAGCAGGGCATACAGCAAGAGACCCAGTACTTC.

The CDR3 DNA is TGTGCCAGCAGTTACTCTGGGAACAATCAGCCCCAGCATTTT. This gives the protein CASSYSGNNQPQHF. V and J are TRBV6-2 or TRBV6-3 and TRBJ1-5; D call uncertain. Trimming removed 0 bases at V and 3 bases at J, with 6 bases between. There are 14 residues in the CDR3. Per germline, CDR1 MNHEY and CDR2 SVGEGT.

The V call is TRBV3-1, the J call TRBJ2-5; 9 bases align to TRBD1. The end of the DNA is better explained by TRBJ2-7, so the J call may be wrong. Per germline, CDR1 LGHDT and CDR2 YNNKEL (reference sequence). This CDR3 spans 14 amino acids. CDR3: CASTHMDRGHEQYF. For the CDR3, the DNA is TGTGCCAGCACCCATATGGACAGGGGTCACGAGCAGTACTTC.

The chain carries TRBV20-1 and TRBJ2-1; D is possibly TRBD2 (6 bases). The end of the DNA is better explained by TRBJ2-7, so the J call may be wrong. This CDR3 region has 15 residues. Germline CDR1 and CDR2: DFQATT and SNEGSKA (reference sequence). The DNA of the CDR3 is TGCAGTGCTGGTCCATCGGCTAGCGCTTACAATGAGCAGTACTTC. Translating gives CSAGPSASAYNEQYF.

The CDR3 nucleotides read TGCAGCGTTGTTAGCACAGATACGCAGTATTTT. This codes for CSVVSTDTQYF. This chain connects TRBV29-1 to TRBJ2-3, with D hard to call. There are 11 residues in the CDR3. The V end was cut by 4 bases, the J end by 0 bases, with 2 bases between. Germline-derived CDR1 and CDR2 are SQVTM and ANQGSEA.